The T cell receptor (beta chain) under discussion was sequenced for a study of beta chain features in type 1 diabetes. Study-level results: There was a moderate but significant shortening of TCRB CDR3s in all four CD4+ subsets of Type 1 diabetes patients.

Reverse transcribing all isolated RNA meant expressed TCRB transcripts were sequenced. Libraries were prepared by immunoSEQ multiplex PCR; TCRdb keeps only in-frame clonotypes and omits some of them. In the table there are about 400,000 clones, about 12% of which are singletons. This clone was detected a few times. Its antigen is currently unknown. The germline V gene has CDR1 GTSNPN and CDR2 SVGIG (reference sequence). The CDR3 extends over 16 amino acids. The ends were cut back, 1 base at V and 3 bases at J, with 16 bases in the middle. The origin of this receptor is a woman under 30 with type 1 diabetes. The sequencing sample was made of naive CD4+ T cells from blood. The chain is built from TRBV30 and TRBJ2-1, with a tentative D call TRBD2 (6 bases). CDR3 protein: CAWSGGTRPYYNEQFF. In DNA, the CDR3 is TGTGCCTGGAGTGGGGGGACTCGCCCGTACTACAATGAGCAGTTCTTC.